The 16 T cell receptor beta chains in this list originate from one sample, sequenced in a study of T cell clones after liver transplantation. Libraries were prepared by immunoSEQ multiplex PCR; TCRdb keeps only in-frame clonotypes and omits some of them. The sample records 68,000 or so clones, 80% being singletons. The source material was CD4+ T cells from blood, sampled before liver transplant. The receptors were sampled from a human donor who received a liver transplant.

This sequence joins TRBV19 and TRBJ1-1; 10 bases match TRBD1. The J segment lost 3 bases and the V segment lost 5 bases, leaving 3 bases of the junction unmatched. The CDR3 consists of 14 residues. CDR1 is LNHDA, CDR2 SQIVND, per germline (reference sequence). This CDR3 is CASSDRGQHTEAFF. Here the CDR3 DNA reads TGTGCCAGTAGTGACAGGGGGCAGCACACTGAAGCTTTCTTT.

The chain employs TRBV20-1 and TRBJ1-1; D is undetermined. The germline V gene encodes CDR1 DFQATT and CDR2 SNEGSKA (reference sequence). The CDR3 is made up of 11 amino acids. V was trimmed by 5 bases and J by 5 bases, leaving 9 bases between them. This CDR3 reads CSADDVTEAFF. The CDR3 nucleotides read TGCAGTGCTGACGACGTAACTGAAGCTTTCTTT.

V gene TRBV4-3 combines with J gene TRBJ2-1, with 10 nucleotides matching TRBD2. Germline CDR1 is LGHNA and CDR2 is YSLEER. The CDR3 runs to 14 residues. Trimming at V came to 6 bases and at J to 4 bases, leaving 3 bases not matched to a gene. The CDR3 sequence: CASRKREGYNEQFF. CDR3 DNA: TGCGCCAGCAGAAAGCGGGAGGGTTACAATGAGCAGTTCTTC.

About this clone itself: At one end the junction does not follow the germline gene, possibly because of a read error. The chain joins TRBV7-7 to TRBJ2-3; D perhaps matches TRBD1 (5 bases). Germline V CDR1 and CDR2: SSHAT, FNYEAQ (reference sequence). The CDR3 consists of 14 residues. The CDR3 region has the DNA TGTGCTAGCAGCTTTAGAGTAGGGGTAGATACGCAGTATTTT. It translates to CASSFRVGVDTQYF.

This chain connects TRBV27 to TRBJ2-7; D is unresolved. Trimming removed 2 bases at V and 2 bases at J, with 13 bases between. Per germline, CDR1 MNHEY and CDR2 SMNVEV (reference sequence). The length of the CDR3 is 15 residues. The CDR3 sequence: CASSLKPLRAYEQYF. In DNA form, the CDR3 reads TGTGCCAGCAGTTTAAAGCCGCTCCGAGCCTACGAGCAGTACTTC.

The chain has TRBV2 and TRBJ2-4; 8 nucleotides line up with TRBD1. The CDR3 contains 15 residues. Per germline, CDR1 SNHLY and CDR2 FYNNEI. V was clipped by 2 bases and J by 6 bases; unmatched bases: 6. The CDR3 is CASSEQGASVNIQYF. The DNA of the CDR3 is TGTGCCAGCAGTGAACAGGGGGCATCCGTAAACATTCAGTACTTC.

The V call is TRBV29-1, the J call TRBJ2-3; 8 bases agree with TRBD2. V was clipped by 3 bases and J by 8 bases; unmatched bases: 7. The CDR3 runs 13 residues. CDR1 and CDR2 from the germline V gene are SQVTM and ANQGSEA. The CDR3 DNA sequence: TGCAGCGTTGAGGGCACGGGGGGGCGTACGCAGTATTTT. This gives the protein CSVEGTGGRTQYF.

Concerning this clone itself: At the DNA level, this CDR3 is encoded by other sequences in the same sample as well. The chain uses TRBV28 and TRBJ2-1, with D tentatively TRBD2 (6 bases). Trimming took 2 bases from V and 0 from J, leaving 8 bases between them. The CDR3 spans 15 residues. Germline V lookup: CDR1 MDHEN, CDR2 SYDVKM. The chain's CDR3 is CASSLGGSSYNEQFF. The CDR3 DNA reads TGTGCCAGCAGTTTAGGGGGGAGCTCCTACAATGAGCAGTTCTTC.

This clone was observed a handful of times. The chain recombines TRBV27 with TRBJ2-2; weak D call: TRBD1 (5 bases). V shed 2 bases and J shed 3 bases, with 7 bases lying between them. The CDR3 has 14 amino acids. The V gene's germline CDR1 is MNHEY and CDR2 SMNVEV (reference sequence). The CDR3, as DNA: TGTGCCAGCAGTTTAGTAGGGGACACCGGGGAGCTGTTTTTT. It specifies CASSLVGDTGELFF.

A word on this clone: One junction end does not reproduce the germline sequence, and a read error may be involved. The chain combines TRBV19 with TRBJ2-7, with D possibly TRBD2 on 7 matching bases. This CDR3 spans 18 amino acids. Germline V lookup: CDR1 LNHDA, CDR2 SQIVND (reference sequence). DNA of the CDR3: TGTGCCAGTAGTGCCAAGGGGGGGGCGCGAGGAGTCTCCCACGAGCAGTACTTC. Protein sequence: CASSAKGGARGVSHEQYF.

V and J are TRBV7-9 and TRBJ2-7, with D unclear. The V end lost 2 bases, the J end lost 7 bases, and 9 bases lay between the germline ends. The CDR3 runs 12 residues. CDR1 SEHNR and CDR2 FQNEAQ come from the germline V gene (reference sequence). CDR3 sequence: CASSLSSQEQYF. The CDR3 bases are TGTGCCAGCAGCTTATCAAGCCAAGAGCAGTACTTC.

The rearrangement links TRBV7-2 to TRBJ2-1, with 8 bases lining up with TRBD2. The junction had 9 bases not matched to a gene; V was cut back by 7 bases and J by 7 bases. The germline V gene encodes CDR1 SGHTA and CDR2 FQGNSA. CDR3 size: 14 residues. The CDR3 reads CASTPGGSRNEQFF. CDR3 bases: TGTGCCAGCACCCCGGGGGGGTCAAGGAATGAGCAGTTCTTC.

This chain connects TRBV5-1 to TRBJ1-2, with a possible D match to TRBD1 (6 bases). Germline V CDR1 and CDR2: SGHRS, YFSETQ. Deletions cut 1 base from V and 3 bases from J, with 13 bases between. The CDR3 is 15 residues long. Here the CDR3 DNA reads TGCGCCAGCAGCTTGACAGGGAATGAGGACTATGGCTACACCTTC. Protein sequence: CASSLTGNEDYGYTF.

This clone appeared a few times. The rearrangement uses TRBV4-3 and TRBJ2-1; 9 bases are shared with TRBD1. Trimming removed 4 bases from V and 8 bases from J; junction bases left unmatched: 18. CDR3 size: 18 residues. Germline V gene data show CDR1 as LGHNA and CDR2 as YSLEER. The CDR3 spells CASSREPFRDREEHEQFF. CDR3 nucleotides: TGCGCCAGCAGCCGAGAACCATTCCGGGACAGGGAGGAGCATGAGCAGTTCTTC.

The CDR3 sequence is CASTRTSANTGELFF. DNA of the CDR3: TGCGCCAGCACCCGGACTAGCGCGAACACCGGGGAGCTGTTTTTT. V gene TRBV10-2 combines with J gene TRBJ2-2; 9 positions agree with TRBD2. The CDR3 has 15 amino acids. V gave up 7 bases and J gave up 0 bases; unmatched junction bases: 3. The germline V gene has CDR1 WSHSY and CDR2 SAAADI.

The chain combines TRBV27 with TRBJ1-1; D remains ambiguous. Trimming stripped 2 bases from V and 0 bases from J, with 10 bases between. The length of the CDR3 is 15 residues. Germline lookup yields CDR1 MNHEY and CDR2 SMNVEV (reference sequence). Here the CDR3 reads CASSLNGIMNTEAFF. CDR3 bases: TGTGCCAGCAGTTTAAACGGGATCATGAACACTGAAGCTTTCTTT.